This TCR beta chain was sequenced in a study of OX40 agonist ivuxolimab in advanced cancers. Study information: Of the patients, three showed partial responses, one with hepatocellular carcinoma and two with cutaneous melanoma.

V gave up 6 bases and J gave up 5 bases; unmatched junction bases: 2. Germline CDR1 and CDR2: MNHEY and SMNVEV (reference sequence). The CDR3 covers 14 residues. Study-level findings and limits: Low normalized T-cell clonal expansion was additionally recorded for some nonresponders.

Assay: immunoSEQ multiplex PCR; the TCRdb copy retains only in-frame clones and omits some. The sample shows about 67,000 clones, approximately 85% of them seen only once. Remarks on this clone: Its antigen is unknown.

This TCR was recovered from an adult with an advanced solid tumor such as melanoma, head and neck, liver or kidney cancer. This chain uses TRBV27 with TRBJ1-4, with 11 bases identical to TRBD1. This specimen consisted of CD4+ or CD8+ T cells sorted from blood, obtained in a trial of the OX40 agonist ivuxolimab. Written as DNA, the CDR3 is TGTGCCAGCAGCCGGGACAGGGGGAATGAAAAACTGTTTTTT. Its protein is CASSRDRGNEKLFF. The full variable domain, rest sourced from reference TRBV27 and TRBJ1-4, is EAQVTQNPRYLITVTGKKLTVTCSQNMNHEYMSWYRQDPGLGLRQIYYSMNVEVTDKGDVPEGYKVSRKEKRNFPLILESPSPNQTSLYFCASSRDRGNEKLFFGSGTQLSVL.